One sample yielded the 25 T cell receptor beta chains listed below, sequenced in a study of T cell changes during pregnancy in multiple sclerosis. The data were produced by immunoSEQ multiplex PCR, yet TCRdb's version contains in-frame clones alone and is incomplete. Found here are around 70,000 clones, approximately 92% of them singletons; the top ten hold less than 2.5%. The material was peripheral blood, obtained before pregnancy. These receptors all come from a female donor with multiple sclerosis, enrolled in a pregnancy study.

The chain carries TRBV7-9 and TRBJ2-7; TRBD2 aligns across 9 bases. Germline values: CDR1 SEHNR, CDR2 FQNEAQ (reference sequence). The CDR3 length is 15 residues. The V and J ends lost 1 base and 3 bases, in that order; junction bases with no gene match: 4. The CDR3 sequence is CASSLVGLAFYEQYF. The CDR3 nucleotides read TGTGCCAGCAGCTTAGTTGGACTAGCGTTCTACGAGCAGTACTTC.

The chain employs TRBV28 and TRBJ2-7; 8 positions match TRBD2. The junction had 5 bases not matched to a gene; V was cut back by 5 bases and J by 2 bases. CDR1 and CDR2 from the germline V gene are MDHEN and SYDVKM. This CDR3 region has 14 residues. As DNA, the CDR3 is TGTGCCAGCAGTGTGACTAGCGAAGCCTACGAGCAGTACTTC. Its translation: CASSVTSEAYEQYF. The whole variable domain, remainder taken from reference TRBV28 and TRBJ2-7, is DVKVTQSSRYLVKRTGEKVFLECVQDMDHENMFWYRQDPGLGLRLIYFSYDVKMKEKGDIPEGYSVSREKKERFSLILESASTNQTSMYLCASSVTSEAYEQYFGPGTRLTVT.

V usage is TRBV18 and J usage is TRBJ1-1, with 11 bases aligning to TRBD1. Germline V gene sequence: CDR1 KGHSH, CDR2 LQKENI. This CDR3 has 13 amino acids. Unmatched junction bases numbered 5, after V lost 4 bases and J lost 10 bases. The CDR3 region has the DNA TGTGCCAGCTCACAAGGACAGGGGGCAGGAGCTTTCTTT. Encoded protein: CASSQGQGAGAFF.

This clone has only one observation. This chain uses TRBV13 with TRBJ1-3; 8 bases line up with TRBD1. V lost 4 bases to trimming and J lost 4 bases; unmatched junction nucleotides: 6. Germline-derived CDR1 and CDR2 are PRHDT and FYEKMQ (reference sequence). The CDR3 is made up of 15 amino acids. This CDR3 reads CASSSRTGQGNTIYF. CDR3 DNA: TGTGCCAGCAGCTCCCGGACAGGGCAAGGAAACACCATATATTTT.

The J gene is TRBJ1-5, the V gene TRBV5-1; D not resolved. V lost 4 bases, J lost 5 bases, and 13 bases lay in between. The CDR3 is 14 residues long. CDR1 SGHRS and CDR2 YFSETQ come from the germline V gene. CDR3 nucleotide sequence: TGCGCCAGCAGCCTCACGGTGAGTGATCAGCCCCAGCATTTT. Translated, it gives CASSLTVSDQPQHF. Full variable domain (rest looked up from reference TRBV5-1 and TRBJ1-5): KAGVTQTPRYLIKTRGQQVTLSCSPISGHRSVSWYQQTPGQGLQFLFEYFSETQRNKGNFPGRFSGRQFSNSRSEMNVSTLELGDSALYLCASSLTVSDQPQHFGDGTRLSIL.

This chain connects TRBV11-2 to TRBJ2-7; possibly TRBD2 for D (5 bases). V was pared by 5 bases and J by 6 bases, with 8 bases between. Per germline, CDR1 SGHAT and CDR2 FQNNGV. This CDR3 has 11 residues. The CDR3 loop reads CASSPGGEQYF. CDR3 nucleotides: TGTGCCAGCAGCCCAGGAGGCGAGCAGTACTTC.

CDR3 sequence reads: CASSPAGSRSTDTQYF. CDR3 coding DNA: TGTGCCAGCAGTCCCGCGGGGTCCCGCAGCACAGATACGCAGTATTTT. The chain joins TRBV28 to TRBJ2-3, with a tentative D call TRBD2 (6 bases). The CDR3 extends over 16 amino acids. The V and J ends lost 5 bases and 0 bases respectively, with 15 bases between them. CDR1 and CDR2 from the germline V gene are MDHEN and SYDVKM.

CDR3 sequence (DNA): TGTGCCAGCAGCTTAGCTCTTTCCGGCTCCTACAATGAGCAGTTCTTC. Amino acids: CASSLALSGSYNEQFF. The chain carries TRBV7-6 and TRBJ2-1; D gene uncertain. The V and J ends lost 0 bases and 0 bases respectively, with 9 bases between them. The CDR3 has 16 residues. From germline, CDR1 is SGHVS and CDR2 FNYEAQ.

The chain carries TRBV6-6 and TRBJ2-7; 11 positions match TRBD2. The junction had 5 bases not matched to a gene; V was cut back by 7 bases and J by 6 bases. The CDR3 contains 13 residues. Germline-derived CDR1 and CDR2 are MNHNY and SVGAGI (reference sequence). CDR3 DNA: TGTGCCAGCACCCTAGCGGGAGGTAGCGAGCAGTACTTC. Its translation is CASTLAGGSEQYF.

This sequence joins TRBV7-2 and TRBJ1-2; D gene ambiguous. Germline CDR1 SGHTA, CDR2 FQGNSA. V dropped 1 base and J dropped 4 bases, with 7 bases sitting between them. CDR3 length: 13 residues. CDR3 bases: TGTGCCAGCAGCTTAGACACCACCTATGGCTACACCTTC. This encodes CASSLDTTYGYTF. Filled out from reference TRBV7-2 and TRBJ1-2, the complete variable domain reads GAGVSQSPSNKVTEKGKDVELRCDPISGHTALYWYRQSLGQGLEFLIYFQGNSAPDKSGLPSDRFSAERTGGSVSTLTIQRTQQEDSAVYLCASSLDTTYGYTFGSGTRLTVV.

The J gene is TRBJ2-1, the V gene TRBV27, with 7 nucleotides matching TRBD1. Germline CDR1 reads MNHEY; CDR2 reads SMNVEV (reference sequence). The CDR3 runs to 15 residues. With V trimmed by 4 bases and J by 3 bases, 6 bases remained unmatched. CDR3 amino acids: CASSSQTGFYNEQFF. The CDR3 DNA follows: TGTGCCAGCAGTTCCCAGACAGGGTTCTACAATGAGCAGTTCTTC.

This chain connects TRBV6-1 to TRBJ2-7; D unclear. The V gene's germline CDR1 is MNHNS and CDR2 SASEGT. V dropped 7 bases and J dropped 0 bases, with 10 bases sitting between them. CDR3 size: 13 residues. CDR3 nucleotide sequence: TGTGCCAGCATCGGCGGCCTCTCCTACGAGCAGTACTTC. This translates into CASIGGLSYEQYF.

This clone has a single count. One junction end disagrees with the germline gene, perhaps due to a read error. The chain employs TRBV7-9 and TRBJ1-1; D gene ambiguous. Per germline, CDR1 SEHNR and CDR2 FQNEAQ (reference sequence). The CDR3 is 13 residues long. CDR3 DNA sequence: TGTGCCAGCCGCTTCGGAGGACTCACTGAAGCTTTCTTT. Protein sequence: CASRFGGLTEAFF.

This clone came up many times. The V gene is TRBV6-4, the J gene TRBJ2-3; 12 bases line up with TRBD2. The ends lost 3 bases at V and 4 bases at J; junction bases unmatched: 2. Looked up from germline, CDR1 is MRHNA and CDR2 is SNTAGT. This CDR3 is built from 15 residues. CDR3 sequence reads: CASSELAGGSDTQYF. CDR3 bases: TGTGCCAGCAGTGAGCTAGCGGGAGGGTCAGATACGCAGTATTTT.

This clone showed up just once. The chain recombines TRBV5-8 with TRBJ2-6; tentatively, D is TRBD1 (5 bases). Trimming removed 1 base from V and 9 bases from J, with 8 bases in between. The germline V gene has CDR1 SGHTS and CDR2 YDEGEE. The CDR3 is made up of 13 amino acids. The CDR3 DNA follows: TGTGCCAGCAGCTTGCGACAGAACAACGTCCTGACTTTC. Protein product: CASSLRQNNVLTF.

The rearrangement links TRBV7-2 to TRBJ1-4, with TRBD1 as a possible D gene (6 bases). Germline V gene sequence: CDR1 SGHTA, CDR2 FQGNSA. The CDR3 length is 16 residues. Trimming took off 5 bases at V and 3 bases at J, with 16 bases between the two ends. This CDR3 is CASSPSTGLPNEKLFF. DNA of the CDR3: TGTGCCAGCAGCCCAAGTACAGGGCTACCTAATGAAAAACTGTTTTTT.

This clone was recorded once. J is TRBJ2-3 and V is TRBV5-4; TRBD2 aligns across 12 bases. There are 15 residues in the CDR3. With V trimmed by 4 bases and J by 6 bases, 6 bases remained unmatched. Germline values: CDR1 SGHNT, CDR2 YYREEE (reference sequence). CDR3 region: CASSVALAGGDTQYF. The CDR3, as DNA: TGTGCCAGCAGCGTTGCACTAGCGGGAGGTGATACGCAGTATTTT.

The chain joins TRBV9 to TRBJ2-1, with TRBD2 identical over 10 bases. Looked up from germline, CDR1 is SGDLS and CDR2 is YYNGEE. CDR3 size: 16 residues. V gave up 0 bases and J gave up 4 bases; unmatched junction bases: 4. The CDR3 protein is CASSVAASGRYNEQFF. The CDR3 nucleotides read TGTGCCAGCAGCGTAGCGGCTAGCGGGAGATACAATGAGCAGTTCTTC.

The CDR3 sequence is CASSLSIGTGNNEQFF. Here the CDR3 DNA reads TGCGCCAGCAGCTTATCGATCGGAACAGGGAACAATGAGCAGTTCTTC. The chain links TRBV5-1 to TRBJ2-1; D might be TRBD1 (6 bases). The V end was cut by 2 bases, the J end by 5 bases, with 17 bases between. This CDR3 region has 16 residues. Germline loops: CDR1 SGHRS, CDR2 YFSETQ.

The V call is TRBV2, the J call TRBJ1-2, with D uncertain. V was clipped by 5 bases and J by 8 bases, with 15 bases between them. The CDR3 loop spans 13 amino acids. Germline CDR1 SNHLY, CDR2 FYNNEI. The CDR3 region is CASSQSGLEGYTF. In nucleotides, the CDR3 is TGTGCCAGCAGTCAATCGGGGTTAGAAGGCTACACCTTC. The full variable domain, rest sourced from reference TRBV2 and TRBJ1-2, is EPEVTQTPSHQVTQMGQEVILRCVPISNHLYFYWYRQILGQKVEFLVSFYNNEISEKSEIFDDQFSVERPDGSNFTLKIRSTKLEDSAMYFCASSQSGLEGYTFGSGTRLTVV.

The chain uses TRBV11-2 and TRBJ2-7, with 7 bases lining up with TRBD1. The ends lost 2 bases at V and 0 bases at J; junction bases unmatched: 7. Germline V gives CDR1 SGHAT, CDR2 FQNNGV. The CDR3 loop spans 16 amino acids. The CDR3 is CASSLRGGGISYEQYF. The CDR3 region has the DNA TGTGCCAGCAGCTTACGAGGGGGCGGAATCTCCTACGAGCAGTACTTC.

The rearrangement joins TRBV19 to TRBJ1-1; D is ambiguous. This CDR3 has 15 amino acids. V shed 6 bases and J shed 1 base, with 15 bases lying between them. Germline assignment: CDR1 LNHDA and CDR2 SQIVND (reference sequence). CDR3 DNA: TGTGCCAGTAGGGACCCCTCGGGAGGGAACACTGAAGCTTTCTTT. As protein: CASRDPSGGNTEAFF.

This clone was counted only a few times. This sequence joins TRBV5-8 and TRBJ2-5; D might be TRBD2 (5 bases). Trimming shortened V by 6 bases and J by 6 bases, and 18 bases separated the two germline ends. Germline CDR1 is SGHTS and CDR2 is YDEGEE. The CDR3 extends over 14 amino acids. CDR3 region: CASTSTSNRKTQYF. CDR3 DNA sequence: TGTGCCAGCACCTCCACTAGTAATCGTAAGACCCAGTACTTC.

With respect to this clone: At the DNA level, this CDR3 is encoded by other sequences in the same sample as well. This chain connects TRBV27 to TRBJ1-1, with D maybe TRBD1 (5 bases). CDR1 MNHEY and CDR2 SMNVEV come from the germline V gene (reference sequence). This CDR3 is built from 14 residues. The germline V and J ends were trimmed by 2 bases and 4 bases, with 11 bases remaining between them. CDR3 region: CASSLAGLGTEAFF. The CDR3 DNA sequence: TGTGCCAGCAGTTTAGCAGGGCTGGGCACTGAAGCTTTCTTT.

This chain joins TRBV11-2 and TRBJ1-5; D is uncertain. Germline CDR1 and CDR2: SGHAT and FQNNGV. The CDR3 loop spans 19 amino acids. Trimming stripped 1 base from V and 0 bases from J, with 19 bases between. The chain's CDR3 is CASSLGSLPRTFSNQPQHF. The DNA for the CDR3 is TGTGCCAGCAGCTTAGGTAGCCTCCCGAGAACCTTTAGCAATCAGCCCCAGCATTTT.